The rows below give T cell receptor beta chains drawn from one sample of a study of radiation and T cells in renal cell carcinoma. Some clones are missing from TCRdb's copy, which holds only in-frame ones; the method was immunoSEQ multiplex PCR. The table lists about 23,000 clones, about 62% of them singletons. Sequenced here: tumor tissue, sampled from a patient whose treatment was nephrectomy without radiotherapy. These receptors all come from a man aged 35 to 55 with renal cell carcinoma. CDR3s include the opening cysteine and the closing phenylalanine or tryptophan. Rows give clone size only sometimes, using once, few, many, or a class for an expanded clone.

TRBJ1-5 | TRBV19 | few | CASKQGGNQPQHF
TRBJ1-1 | TRBV11-2 | - | CASSPGPTFF
TRBJ1-2 | TRBV19 | few | CASSGTTGYGYTF
TRBJ2-7 | TRBV19 | - | CASQPQGSFGEQYF
TRBJ2-3 | TRBV5-6 | many | CASSLVGTRWDTQYF
TRBJ1-6 | TRBV4-1 | - | CASSQVVSLDNSPLHF
TRBJ1-2 | TRBV2 | few | CASSEGDNGYTF
TRBJ1-5 | TRBV5-3 | few | CARSYADQPQHF
TRBJ1-5 | TRBV5-6 | - | CASSLSAASLHQPQHF
TRBJ2-3 | TRBV2 | - | CASSEVAGATDTQYF
TRBJ1-1 | TRBV10-3 | - | CATATFDRGRRTEAFF
TRBJ2-1 | TRBV5-1 | - | CASTPGGGYNEQFF
TRBJ2-5 | TRBV29-1 | - | CSERPGAGGETQYF
TRBJ1-2 | TRBV11-2 | - | CASSLRGMDGYTF
TRBJ1-1 | TRBV2 | few | CASSVGASFIEAFF
TRBJ2-2 | TRBV9 | - | CASSVATGADTGELFF
TRBJ1-6 | TRBV11-3 | - | CASSLVRNSPLHF
TRBJ1-5 | TRBV19 | once | CASLPGTGASFSNQPQHF
TRBJ1-4 | TRBV18 | - | CASSPVTLGSNEKLFF
TRBJ1-2 | TRBV2 | medium-sized | CASSEAAGGGGYTF
TRBJ1-1 | TRBV5-1 | - | CASSPRQVPTEAFF
TRBJ1-6 | TRBV28 | once | CASSNPGTGYRLHF
TRBJ1-5 | TRBV7-2 | - | CASSPSGTGGAVGPQHF
TRBJ1-6 | TRBV5-6 | - | CASSLKVTYSPLHF
TRBJ1-2 | TRBV9 | - | CASSMSQGSSYGYTF
TRBJ2-2 | TRBV25-1 | few | CASSGQGDTGELFF
TRBJ1-3 | TRBV7-2 | - | CASSLSWGNTIYF
TRBJ1-1 | TRBV2 | - | CATQRNSPNTEAFF
TRBJ1-1 | TRBV7-2 | - | CASSLAVDTEAFF
TRBJ2-3 | TRBV7-2 | - | CASSLAYGGDTQYF
TRBJ1-3 | TRBV4-2 | - | CASSHEEGGGGNTIYF
TRBJ2-3 | TRBV29-1 | few | CSVGGFGQGPDTQYF
TRBJ1-2 | TRBV28 | - | CASSFGRDYGYTF
TRBJ1-3 | TRBV2 | - | CASSVVGQGSFSGNTIYF
TRBJ2-1 | TRBV7-9 | - | CASSWGLSNEQFF
TRBJ1-2 | TRBV5-1 | few | CASSRDRDYGYTF
TRBJ1-2 | TRBV7-2 | once | CASSYRHQLSNYGYTF
TRBJ2-1 | TRBV5-1 | - | CASSSSGGYNEQFF
TRBJ2-1 | TRBV11-3 | many | CASSLRRDYNEQFF
TRBJ1-1 | TRBV30 | few | CAWSPFEGAHTEAFF
TRBJ2-3 | TRBV7-2 | - | CASSLASFADTQYF
TRBJ2-1 | TRBV13 | - | CASSSPGPQGEEQFF
TRBJ1-1 | TRBV18 | few | CASSPRGDTEAFF
TRBJ2-1 | TRBV5-8 | few | CASSFYNEQFF
TRBJ1-4 | TRBV30 | once | CAWSSGTGGEKLFF
TRBJ1-4 | TRBV5-4 | - | CASSAGTVNEKLFF
TRBJ1-1 | TRBV7-9 | - | CASEWTGRDEAFF
TRBJ2-3 | TRBV6-5 | - | CASSYSRQGDTQYF
TRBJ1-6 | TRBV4-1 | few | CASTPPGGNSPLHF
TRBJ2-3 | TRBV7-2 | - | CASSLAGGATDTQYF